The 32 T cell receptor beta chains reported below all come from one sample, sequenced in a study of molecular identifiers for immune sequencing clone quantification (dated by TCRdb to 2017 to 2018). The library was made by PCR. Sequencing took place on a NextSeq 500. The public reads were run again by TCRdb, first through fastp at Q25 and then through MiXCR, and only productive beta chains were kept. Every CDR3 protein is listed once, alongside the most common genes and DNA of its rows. This sample has about 510,000 distinct CDR3 sequences in its table, and approximately 25% of those were observed once. Jointly, the top ten make up approximately 0.76% of the sample. Material for sequencing was naive CD8+ T cells from blood, with Jurkat cell RNA spiked in. Sample cell subset or site, as interpreted from the label and publication: FACS-sorted CD8+CD4-CCR7+CD45RA+ naive T cells. These receptors originate from a human donor in good health. Some libraries in this study had Jurkat cell RNA spiked in.

There are a few counts of this clonotype. This sequence joins TRBV6-1 and TRBJ1-5, with 7 nucleotides matching TRBD1. Germline loops: CDR1 MNHNS, CDR2 SASEGT. The CDR3 loop spans 16 amino acids. J was trimmed by 0 bases and V by 4 bases; bases with no gene match: 6. CDR3 amino acids: CASSGGQRYSNQPQHF. In nucleotides, the CDR3 is TGTGCCAGCAGTGGGGGACAGAGATATAGCAATCAGCCCCAGCATTTT.

As concerns this clonotype: Since a much larger clone is just one base distant, this may be a read error. The genes are TRBV28 and TRBJ2-5; D may be TRBD1 or TRBD2 (5 bases each). The V gene's germline CDR1 is MDHEN and CDR2 SYDVKM. Between the trimmed V and J ends, which lost 8 bases and 0 bases, there was a span of 10 bases. This CDR3 comprises 13 residues. CDR3 in DNA: TGTGCCAGCTTCCCGGGACACCAAGAGACCCAGTACTTC. This encodes CASFPGHQETQYF.

The chain recombines TRBV12-3 or TRBV12-4 with TRBJ2-5; D may be TRBD2 (5 bases). Trimming cost V 3 bases and J 4 bases, with 9 bases left between them. The CDR3 covers 13 residues. The CDR3, as DNA: TGTGCCAGCAGTTTTATGGCGGGAGAGACCCAGTACTTC. This translates into CASSFMAGETQYF.

The sample holds many counts of this clonotype. The rearrangement joins TRBV28 to TRBJ2-7; D might be TRBD1 or TRBD2, each matching 5 bases. The V gene lost 6 bases and the J gene lost 2 bases, with 14 bases spanning the gap. This CDR3 comprises 14 residues. Germline CDR1 MDHEN, CDR2 SYDVKM. CDR3 residues: CASRHGRGPYEQYF. CDR3 in DNA: TGTGCCAGCAGACATGGACGGGGCCCCTACGAGCAGTACTTC.

Many counts were recorded for this clonotype. The chain recombines TRBV5-1 with TRBJ2-5; 11 nucleotides line up with TRBD2. The CDR3 runs 17 residues. With V trimmed by 3 bases and J by 5 bases, 12 bases remained unmatched. Germline V lookup: CDR1 SGHRS, CDR2 YFSETQ. The CDR3 reads CASSSEASGGIGETQYF. The DNA for the CDR3 is TGCGCCAGCAGCTCGGAAGCTAGCGGGGGGATCGGTGAGACCCAGTACTTC.

The chain uses TRBV5-1 and TRBJ1-1, with 10 positions matching TRBD1. V shed 2 bases, J shed 5 bases, and the junction held 9 bases outside the gene matches. The germline CDR1 and CDR2 sequences are SGHRS and YFSETQ. There are 16 residues in the CDR3. CDR3 sequence: CASSLLPGQGRTEAFF. CDR3 DNA sequence: TGCGCCAGCAGCTTACTCCCGGGACAGGGGAGGACTGAAGCTTTCTTT.

This clonotype was found many times. The chain is built from TRBV6-2 or TRBV6-3 and TRBJ2-3; maybe TRBD2 (7 bases). From germline, CDR1 is MNHEY and CDR2 SVGEGT. CDR3 length: 16 amino acids. V lost 4 bases to trimming and J lost 7 bases, with 21 bases between them. Written as DNA, the CDR3 is TGTGCCAGCAGTTTCCCCCCGGGGGGCTTGATGAATACGCAGTATTTT. It translates to CASSFPPGGLMNTQYF.

This clonotype was detected many times. Its ends do not fully match the called genes, so a read error is possible. V is TRBV19 and J is TRBJ2-7; TRBD1 matches 10 bases. Germline lookup yields CDR1 LNHDA and CDR2 SQIVND (reference sequence). The CDR3 contains 14 residues. The DNA of the CDR3 is TGCGCCAGCAGCGCCGGGACAGGGGTCTACGAGCAGTACTTC. It codes for CASSAGTGVYEQYF.

This clonotype turned up a few times. The rearrangement links TRBV5-5 to TRBJ2-2, with D unresolved. The V and J ends lost 0 bases and 0 bases respectively, with 6 bases between them. In germline, CDR1 is SGHKS, CDR2 YYEKEE (reference sequence). The CDR3 runs to 15 residues. The CDR3 sequence is CASSLVFSNTGELFF. CDR3 in DNA: TGTGCCAGCAGCTTGGTTTTTTCGAACACCGGGGAGCTGTTTTTT.

This clonotype has ten or more counts. The chain combines TRBV6-5 with TRBJ2-3; D gene ambiguous. V was cut by 7 bases and J by 1 base, with 9 bases left in between. Germline-derived CDR1 and CDR2 are MNHEY and SVGAGI. The CDR3 consists of 13 residues. The CDR3 sequence is CASIGIGTDTQYF. The DNA for the CDR3 is TGTGCCAGCATCGGCATCGGCACAGATACGCAGTATTTT.

With respect to this clonotype: A much larger clone is a single base away; this may be a read error. The rearrangement joins TRBV14 to TRBJ1-1; D is unresolved. The CDR3 has 13 amino acids. Trimming took off 3 bases at V and 3 bases at J, with 8 bases between the two ends. Germline V CDR1 and CDR2: SGHDN, FVKESK. The CDR3 region is CASSHPSDTEAFF. CDR3 nucleotide sequence: TGTGCCAGCAGCCACCCGTCCGACACTGAAGCTTTCTTT.

This clonotype came up a few times. The chain links TRBV4-1 to TRBJ2-1, with 7 bases aligning to TRBD1. J gave up 2 bases and V 4 bases, and 8 bases lay outside the gene matches. The CDR3 is made up of 16 amino acids. CDR1 MGHRA and CDR2 YSYEKL come from the germline V gene. The CDR3 region has the DNA TGCGCCAGCAGCCCCACAGGGACAGTGGCCTACAATGAGCAGTTCTTC. Residues: CASSPTGTVAYNEQFF.

The chain carries TRBV7-9 and TRBJ1-4; D is undetermined. Germline lookup yields CDR1 SEHNR and CDR2 FQNEAQ (reference sequence). V was clipped by 2 bases and J by 5 bases, with 9 bases between them. The CDR3 contains 14 residues. The DNA of the CDR3 is TGTGCCAGCAGCTTAACAGCTCCAAATGAAAAACTGTTTTTT. Its protein is CASSLTAPNEKLFF. Filled out from reference TRBV7-9 and TRBJ1-4, the complete variable domain reads DTGVSQNPRHKITKRGQNVTFRCDPISEHNRLYWYRQTLGQGPEFLTYFQNEAQLEKSRLLSDRFSAERPKGSFSTLEIQRTEQGDSAMYLCASSLTAPNEKLFFGSGTQLSVL.

Concerning this clonotype itself: At one end the junction does not follow the germline gene, possibly because of a read error. V and J are TRBV9 and TRBJ1-5; perhaps TRBD1 as D (6 bases). The CDR3 length is 15 residues. Germline V gene data show CDR1 as SGDLS and CDR2 as YYNGEE. The CDR3: CARSVGGGANPPQHF. As DNA, the CDR3 is TGTGCCCGCAGCGTAGGAGGGGGGGCTAATCCGCCCCAGCATTTT.

This clonotype was seen repeatedly, ten times or more. The chain couples TRBV7-9 to TRBJ2-3; a weak D match, TRBD2 (6 bases). The germline V and J ends were trimmed by 5 bases and 5 bases, with 20 bases remaining between them. Germline V gene data show CDR1 as SEHNR and CDR2 as FQNEAQ (reference sequence). The CDR3 length is 16 residues. The CDR3, as DNA: TGTGCCAGCAGCCTCTACGGCGGGATGGGGCTAGATACGCAGTATTTT. This encodes CASSLYGGMGLDTQYF.

In its sample, this clonotype was seen a few times. At one end the junction does not follow the germline gene, possibly because of a read error. V gene TRBV5-3 combines with J gene TRBJ1-1, with no clear D. TRBV5-3 belongs to the ORF category, with a function that is uncertain. The CDR3 consists of 14 residues. The CDR3 bases are TGTGCCAGCAGCTATTATGAGACCGGCACTGAAGCTTTCTTT. This codes for CASSYYETGTEAFF.

This clonotype has only a few counts. This rearrangement joins TRBV4-1 to TRBJ2-7; D is perhaps TRBD1 or TRBD2 (6 bases each). The V end was cut by 0 bases, the J end by 0 bases, with 15 bases between. The germline V gene encodes CDR1 MGHRA and CDR2 YSYEKL. The CDR3 spans 17 residues. For the CDR3, the DNA is TGCGCCAGCAGCCAAGATAGGGGGGCAGGGGACTCCTACGAGCAGTACTTC. It yields the protein CASSQDRGAGDSYEQYF.

This clonotype was detected many times. The chain carries TRBV29-1 and TRBJ2-2, with 8 positions matching TRBD1. The CDR3 is made up of 14 amino acids. From germline, CDR1 is SQVTM and CDR2 ANQGSEA. J lost 7 bases, V lost 1 base, and 5 bases had no gene match. The CDR3 DNA follows: TGCAGCGTTGAAGGGACAGGGTTTGTCGGGGAGCTGTTTTTT. Amino acids: CSVEGTGFVGELFF.

A remark on this clonotype: With a much larger clone just one base away, this may be a read error. The rearrangement joins TRBV29-1 to TRBJ1-5; D remains unclear. The CDR3 spans 14 residues. Trimming pared 6 bases from V and 6 bases from J, leaving 18 bases between. Germline V lookup: CDR1 SQVTM, CDR2 ANQGSEA. Here the CDR3 reads CSVWTPAGAQPQHF. The CDR3 region has the DNA TGCAGCGTGTGGACTCCCGCGGGAGCTCAGCCCCAGCATTTT.

This clonotype came up many times. DNA of the CDR3: TGCGCCAGCAGCCATATAGGGGGAAACACTGAAGCTTTCTTT. Translating it yields CASSHIGGNTEAFF. The chain has TRBV4-1 and TRBJ1-1; maybe TRBD1 (6 bases). There are 14 residues in the CDR3. The V gene lost 3 bases and the J gene lost 2 bases, with 10 bases spanning the gap. CDR1 is MGHRA, CDR2 YSYEKL, per germline.

This clonotype has more than one count but fewer than ten. The DNA for the CDR3 is TGTGCCAGCAGCCCGGGGGGGGCGGGTCAAGAGACCCAGTACTTC. This codes for CASSPGGAGQETQYF. V and J are TRBV13 and TRBJ2-5, with TRBD2 identical over 8 bases. Germline loops: CDR1 PRHDT, CDR2 FYEKMQ (reference sequence). The CDR3 covers 15 residues. V shed 5 bases and J 2 bases; nucleotides not matched to a gene: 7.

Ten or more counts support this clonotype. The CDR3 bases are TGTGCCAGCAGCTTGGGACAGGGGCACGGGGAGCTGTTTTTT. Protein: CASSLGQGHGELFF. The rearrangement links TRBV7-8 to TRBJ2-2, with TRBD1 matching over 10 bases. This CDR3 has 14 residues. Trimming took 3 bases from V and 7 from J; bases not matched to a gene: 2. Germline CDR1 is SGHVS and CDR2 is FQNEAQ.

This clonotype showed up many times. This chain uses TRBV28 with TRBJ2-2; D uncertain. The germline V and J ends were trimmed by 8 bases and 1 base, with 11 bases remaining between them. Germline loops: CDR1 MDHEN, CDR2 SYDVKM. This CDR3 comprises 14 residues. The CDR3 sequence: CASGIHRNTGELFF. The CDR3, as DNA: TGTGCCAGCGGGATTCACAGGAACACCGGGGAGCTGTTTTTT.

This clonotype was counted at least ten times. J is TRBJ2-7 and V is TRBV4-3, with a tentative D call TRBD1 (6 bases). Germline V lookup: CDR1 LGHNA, CDR2 YSLEER. The germline V and J ends were trimmed by 0 bases and 1 base, with 10 bases remaining between them. This CDR3 spans 15 amino acids. CDR3 loop: CASSQDQQGSYEQYF. The CDR3 nucleotides read TGCGCCAGCAGCCAAGATCAACAGGGATCCTACGAGCAGTACTTC.

This clonotype was observed once. A much bigger clone sits one base away, suggesting this may be a read error. The chain links TRBV12-3 or TRBV12-4 to TRBJ1-1, with D uncertain. Between the trimmed V and J ends, which lost 5 bases and 0 bases, there was a span of 16 bases. This CDR3 is 16 amino acids long. The chain's CDR3 is CASSQVRLPMNTEAFF. The CDR3 coding sequence is TGTGCCAGCAGTCAGGTCAGGTTACCTATGAACACTGAAGCTTTCTTT.

This clonotype was seen many times. This chain joins TRBV5-6 and TRBJ1-5, with D possibly being TRBD1 (6 bases). V lost 0 bases to trimming and J lost 7 bases, with 8 bases between them. The CDR3 is 13 residues long. CDR1 is SGHDT, CDR2 YYEEEE, per germline. The CDR3, as DNA: TGTGCCAGCAGCTTGGCAGGGGTCCAGCCCCAGCATTTT. The encoded protein is CASSLAGVQPQHF.

This clonotype was found a few times. This sequence joins TRBV9 and TRBJ2-7, with a tentative D call TRBD2 (6 bases). The CDR3 contains 13 residues. CDR1 SGDLS and CDR2 YYNGEE come from the germline V gene. Trimming shortened V by 4 bases and J by 9 bases, and 17 bases separated the two germline ends. The CDR3 DNA follows: TGTGCCAGCAGCCCCGGCGGAGGAGGGGTGCAGTACTTC. Translation: CASSPGGGGVQYF.

The chain has TRBV3-1 and TRBJ2-3; 9 bases agree with TRBD1. Germline CDR1 LGHDT, CDR2 YNNKEL (reference sequence). The CDR3 length is 16 residues. The ends lost 0 bases at V and 4 bases at J; junction bases unmatched: 5. This CDR3 is CASSQDRGQGPDTQYF. Here the CDR3 DNA reads TGTGCCAGCAGCCAAGATCGGGGACAGGGCCCAGATACGCAGTATTTT.

In this sample, this clonotype turned up a few times. The rearrangement links TRBV4-3 to TRBJ2-2; maybe TRBD1 (6 bases). Trimming took 1 base from V and 3 from J, leaving 9 bases between them. Per the germline V gene, CDR1 is LGHNA and CDR2 is YSLEER. The CDR3 is 15 amino acids. In DNA form, the CDR3 reads TGCGCCAGCAGCCAAGGGGGGCTATACACCGGGGAGCTGTTTTTT. Translating it yields CASSQGGLYTGELFF.

Concerning this clonotype: It is likely a read error, because the conserved phenylalanine at the end of the CDR3 is missing. This chain joins TRBV3-1 and TRBJ2-2; 11 bases are a match to TRBD1. The V gene end was trimmed by 7 bases and the J gene end by 5 bases; junction bases not matched to a gene: 9. Germline CDR1 LGHDT, CDR2 YNNKEL (reference sequence). The length of the CDR3 is 16 residues. The CDR3 DNA is TGTGCCAGCACCCCGACCGGGACAGGGGGGACCGGGGAGCTGTTTTCT. As protein: CASTPTGTGGTGELFS.

This clonotype came up a few times. The V gene is TRBV7-9, the J gene TRBJ2-1; tentatively, D is TRBD1 (5 bases). The CDR3 contains 14 residues. The germline V gene has CDR1 SEHNR and CDR2 FQNEAQ (reference sequence). The V and J ends lost 7 bases and 0 bases respectively, with 10 bases between them. The CDR3 bases are TGTGCCAGCAATGGGGCTAGCTCCTACAATGAGCAGTTCTTC. Its translation is CASNGASSYNEQFF.

The chain recombines TRBV19 with TRBJ1-1; no reliable D call. CDR1 LNHDA and CDR2 SQIVND come from the germline V gene (reference sequence). The CDR3 is 16 residues long. V dropped 5 bases and J dropped 2 bases, with 18 bases sitting between them. This chain's CDR3 is CASSRPREGFNTEAFF. CDR3 DNA: TGTGCCAGTAGTCGGCCCCGTGAAGGGTTCAACACTGAAGCTTTCTTT.